This TCR beta chain was recorded in a study of blood T cell repertoires in COVID-19. Across the whole study: Italy, Spain and the United States were the sources of the convalescent and acute COVID-19 samples. T cells, B-cell-depleted T cells, or PBMCs provided the cDNA or gDNA that served as material.

Original analysis: Cell counts per sample came from amplifying reference gene primers. Clones were sequenced by immunoSEQ multiplex PCR, and TCRdb holds only the in-frame ones, with some missing. V and J calls and clone size are those listed in that table; D and trimming were worked out from the DNA. The sample yields more than 40,000 clones, about 85% seen once. Deletions cut 4 bases from V and 3 bases from J, with 13 bases between. Germline CDR1 reads SGHKS; CDR2 reads YYEKEE (reference sequence). CDR3 length: 14 amino acids. This TCR came from a man aged 55 to 69 with acute or convalescent COVID-19. The chain employs TRBV5-5 and TRBJ1-1; possibly TRBD1 for D (6 bases). Material for sequencing was peripheral blood. Here the CDR3 reads CASSLGHIDTEAFF. The CDR3 bases are TGTGCCAGCAGCCTGGGACATATCGACACTGAAGCTTTCTTT.